This paragraph covers one T cell receptor beta chain sequence. The antigen this receptor binds is unknown. No much larger clone exists at a distance of one base, and base qualities are not known. The data originate from a study of T cells after posttransplantation cyclophosphamide listed by TCRdb under 2016. For the study in its entirety: Using TRB sequencing, the study followed how the T cell repertoire reconstituted after myeloablative bone marrow transplantation in which posttransplantation cyclophosphamide served as GVHD prophylaxis. Up to about 3 additional blood samples from 2 to 5.2 years after transplant were also TRB-sequenced in 3 patients, as was pretransplant blood from a handful of patients. TRB sequencing was performed on blood from all 35 or so PTCy patients with 1-year posttransplant specimens. Because TRA and TRB clonality correlated tightly in under ten samples, the subsequent TCR analyses were limited to TRB only. Public TRB sequences were searched against a database of over 3,600 sequences associated with responses to pathogens, tumor antigens, self-antigens and alloantigens. Antigen receptor sequencing covered samples from approximately 38 PTCy-treated patients and fewer than 20 of their related bone marrow donors.

On the study overall, not on this receptor specifically: At 1-2 months, donor-recipient similarity was low but rose over the first year, and the later blood repertoires were often dominated by donor CD8+ memory clones. The TRB repertoires of T cells infiltrating skin or the GI tract showed only limited overlap with the TRB repertoires found in blood. Across some 45 patients, TRB clonality was highly associated with recipient CMV seropositivity and CMV reactivation, and PTCy diversity was similar to diversity in CNI/methotrexate controls.

Sample treatment or condition, as interpreted from the label and publication: high-dose cyclophosphamide on days +3 and +4 as single-agent GVHD prophylaxis. PTCy patients received busulfan and fludarabine conditioning, a related or unrelated marrow graft, and cyclophosphamide on days +3 and +4. PTCy-treated patients came from a prospective multi-institutional clinical trial. Mononuclear cells from peripheral blood and bone marrow were separated by Ficoll-Hypaque density centrifugation and then cryopreserved. Genomic DNA was used for TRB sequencing, which was performed with the immunoSEQ assay at survey resolution or with the hsTCRB kit. The source study handled its data this way. Initial read processing used immunoSEQ software, and repertoire analyses used the LymphoSeq R package. For each TRB dataset, clonality was calculated as 1 minus normalized Shannon entropy, and the Gini coefficient was computed as well. Phenotypes of unsorted samples were inferred by mapping TRB sequences from sorted subsets of the recipient or donor onto unsorted samples of the same recipient. TCRdb retrieved this table from immuneACCESS and kept in-frame rearrangements only. Not all clones are present; in checked studies, unresolved V genes account for under half, and no reason is known for the remainder. For V, J and clone size, that table is used; D and trimming come from the DNA. The sample contains around 10,000 clones, 85% of them found a single time. Together, the top ten hold 15% to 19% of the sample.

The specimen was PBMCs, collected 1755 days after allogeneic stem cell transplant with posttransplant cyclophosphamide. The receptor was derived from a female patient aged 45-65 years who received an allogeneic stem cell transplant from a related donor, was CMV-positive, and had no GVHD. In patients who had a transplant, some T cells may come from the graft donor.

The CDR3 region reads CASSQYLASGTSYNEQFF. The DNA is TGCGCCAGCAGCCAATATTTGGCTAGCGGTACTTCCTACAATGAGCAGTTCTTC. The chain couples TRBV4-3 to TRBJ2-1, with 7 junctional bases fitting TRBD2. Reading the germline V gene gives CDR1 LGHNA and CDR2 YSLEER. Counted from cysteine to phenylalanine, this CDR3 has 18 amino acids. The read is trimmed to its CDR3 DNA, 54 bases read in frame from base 1. V trim: 2 bases; J trim: 1 base; unmatched bases: 11.